Listed below are T cell receptor beta chains from one sample, sequenced in a study of T cell changes during pregnancy in multiple sclerosis. Only in-frame clones appear in the TCRdb table, and some are missing; sequencing was by immunoSEQ multiplex PCR. The sample has 45,000 to 60,000 clones; 93% are singletons. The specimen was peripheral blood, collected in the second trimester of pregnancy. These receptors were obtained from a female donor with multiple sclerosis, enrolled in a pregnancy study. CDR3s include the opening cysteine and the closing phenylalanine or tryptophan. The D gene is left open where the match is weak. Only some rows state a clone size, as once, few, many or a class for expanded clones.

once	TRBD1	TRBV6-1	TRBJ1-4	TGTGCCAGCAGTGAAACCACGGGACAGGGAAATGAAAAACTGTTTTTT	CASSETTGQGNEKLFF
.	TRBD2	TRBV7-2	TRBJ2-1	TGTGCCAGCAGCTCTTCTAGCGGGGTTTACAATGAGCAGTTCTTC	CASSSSSGVYNEQFF
.	TRBD2	TRBV6-5	TRBJ2-3	TGTGCCACTTCGACTAGCGGGAGTTGGACAGATACGCAGTATTTT	CATSTSGSWTDTQYF
.	.	TRBV18	TRBJ2-1	TGTGCCAGCTCACCCGTCTCCTTAGACACCTACAATGAGCAGTTCTTC	CASSPVSLDTYNEQFF
.	TRBD1	TRBV28	TRBJ1-6	TGTGCCAGCAGTTTGAGCAGCGACAGGGCGGCCTCGCCCCTCCACTTT	CASSLSSDRAASPLHF
.	TRBD2	TRBV19	TRBJ2-3	TGTGCCAGTAGTATCGGCGGGAGGGGGCCTGATACGCAGTATTTT	CASSIGGRGPDTQYF
once	.	TRBV5-1	TRBJ2-3	TGCGCCAGCAGCTTGGCTGGGGGGTCAGATACGCAGTATTTT	CASSLAGGSDTQYF
.	.	TRBV18	TRBJ2-7	TGTGCCAGCTCACTCCGGACTGGGTCCTACGAGCAGTACTTC	CASSLRTGSYEQYF
.	TRBD1	TRBV5-1	TRBJ2-7	TGCGCCAGCAGCCGGTTACAGGGGTTGGACGAGCAGTACTTC	CASSRLQGLDEQYF
.	TRBD1	TRBV7-9	TRBJ1-2	TGTGCCAGCAGCTCCGCCGGCAGGGGGAAGGGTGGCTACACCTTC	CASSSAGRGKGGYTF
.	.	TRBV2	TRBJ1-5	TGTGCCAGTAGGACAGCCAATCAGCCCCAGCATTTT	CASRTANQPQHF
.	TRBD1	TRBV30	TRBJ2-1	TGTGCCTGGAGTGTAGGGACAGGGGGCTACAATGAGCAGTTCTTC	CAWSVGTGGYNEQFF
.	.	TRBV2	TRBJ1-1	TGTGCCAGCAGAACAAGCCGGGGGTACAACACTGAAGCTTTCTTT	CASRTSRGYNTEAFF
.	TRBD2	TRBV15	TRBJ2-7	TGTGCCACCAGCAGAGATCTCGGGACTAGGGGTATGGAGCAGTACTTC	CATSRDLGTRGMEQYF
.	TRBD2	TRBV28	TRBJ2-3	TGTGCCAGCAGTTTACCCTCGGGGAGGGAAATGAGCACAGATACGCAGTATTTT	CASSLPSGREMSTDTQYF
.	TRBD1	TRBV11-2	TRBJ2-4	TGTGCCAGCAGCGGGACAGGGGCCAAAAACATTCAGTACTTC	CASSGTGAKNIQYF
.	TRBD1	TRBV7-3	TRBJ2-6	TGTGCCAGCAGGACTACAGGGGGCTCTGGGGCCAACGTCCTGACTTTC	CASRTTGGSGANVLTF
.	TRBD2	TRBV5-6	TRBJ2-3	TGTGCCAGCAGCTTGGAAGCTAGCGGCGATACGCAGTATTTT	CASSLEASGDTQYF
.	TRBD1	TRBV4-3	TRBJ1-5	TGCGCCAGCAGCCAAGAAAGGGGGCTTCAGCCCCAGCATTTT	CASSQERGLQPQHF
.	TRBD2	TRBV19	TRBJ2-7	TGTGCCATAGTAGCGGGAGTTTTGTTCGACGAGCAGTACTTC	CAIVAGVLFDEQYF
.	.	TRBV9	TRBJ2-7	TGTGCCAGCAGCGTAGACCTAGAAAACTCCTACGAGCAGTACTTC	CASSVDLENSYEQYF
.	.	TRBV2	TRBJ1-5	TGTGCCAGCAGTGAACAGGGGCCATCTCAGTCCCAGCATTTT	CASSEQGPSQSQHF
.	.	TRBV18	TRBJ1-1	TGTGCCAGCTCACCACCGGGCGTACAGAACACTGAAGCTTTCTTT	CASSPPGVQNTEAFF
.	TRBD2	TRBV11-2	TRBJ2-7	TGTGCCAGCAGCAAGACTAGCGGCTACGAGCAGTACTTC	CASSKTSGYEQYF
once	.	TRBV27	TRBJ2-1	TGTGCCAGCAGTTTACTCCCGGGAAGCTCCTACAATGAGCAGTTCTTC	CASSLLPGSSYNEQFF
.	.	TRBV9	TRBJ2-7	TGTGCCAGCAGCGGAAGACACAGTCCTGTCTACGAGCAGTACTTC	CASSGRHSPVYEQYF
.	TRBD1	TRBV7-9	TRBJ1-2	TGTGCCAGCAGCTTAAAAGGCTACGGACAGGTTGGCTACACCTTC	CASSLKGYGQVGYTF